This entry lists 19 T cell receptor beta chains sequenced from one sample in a study of CD8 T cells in Susac syndrome (dated by TCRdb to between 2018 and 2021). Libraries were prepared through the immunoSEQ multiplex PCR assay. RNA was extracted with the RNeasy kit and 0.5 to 1 ug was reverse transcribed using random hexamers. TCRdb reprocessed the public reads (quality trimming at Q25 with fastp, clone calling with MiXCR) and kept in-frame beta chains. Here each entry gathers all rows of one CDR3 protein and keeps the most common genes and DNA. This sample is represented by 150,000 to 200,000 distinct CDR3 sequences; less than 95% of them were singletons. The top ten hold about 0.1% of the sample. The sequenced sample was CD4+ T cells from PBMCs. The receptors originated from a human donor in good health.

The CDR3 bases are TGTGCCTGGAGTCCTACTAGCGGGGAGCAGTTCTTC. Its protein is CAWSPTSGEQFF. J is TRBJ2-1 and V is TRBV30; 9 nucleotides align to TRBD2. This CDR3 is 12 amino acids long. The trim removed 2 bases at V and 10 bases at J, leaving 3 bases unmatched. Germline values: CDR1 GTSNPN, CDR2 SVGIG (reference sequence).

The chain employs TRBV24-1 and TRBJ2-5; TRBD2 aligns across 16 bases. The CDR3 totals 13 residues. Germline CDR1 and CDR2: KGHDR and SFDVKD. V was pared by 10 bases and J by 10 bases, with 5 bases of the junction left unmatched. The CDR3 nucleotides are TGTGCCACGGGACTAGCGGGGGGGGTTGACCAGTACTTC. It yields the protein CATGLAGGVDQYF.

The J gene is TRBJ2-2, the V gene TRBV6-5; possibly TRBD1 or TRBD2 for D (5 bases each). Germline lookup yields CDR1 MNHEY and CDR2 SVGAGI. The CDR3 is 16 residues long. Trimming left V 1 base short and J 0 bases short, with 9 bases between. The CDR3 reads CASSYWGGSNTGELFF. The CDR3 coding sequence is TGTGCCAGCAGTTACTGGGGCGGGTCGAACACCGGGGAGCTGTTTTTT.

The chain recombines TRBV20-1 with TRBJ1-2; 12 bases line up with TRBD1. The CDR3 runs 16 residues. V was clipped by 2 bases and J by 7 bases; unmatched bases: 11. Per the germline V gene, CDR1 is DFQATT and CDR2 is SNEGSKA (reference sequence). CDR3 nucleotides: TGCAGTGCTAGACCCTTTCCGGGACAGGGGGCAAGTGGCTACACCTTC. It encodes CSARPFPGQGASGYTF.

V usage is TRBV27 and J usage is TRBJ2-6, with D possibly TRBD1 on 6 matching bases. This CDR3 comprises 16 residues. The germline CDR1 and CDR2 sequences are MNHEY and SMNVEV (reference sequence). The V end was cut by 2 bases, the J end by 0 bases, with 8 bases between. CDR3 coding DNA: TGTGCCAGCAGTTTAGGACAGCTCTCTGGGGCCAACGTCCTGACTTTC. Protein product: CASSLGQLSGANVLTF.

The gene calls are TRBV20-1 and TRBJ2-1; D is possibly TRBD1 (5 bases). Germline V gene sequence: CDR1 DFQATT, CDR2 SNEGSKA (reference sequence). V was cut by 2 bases and J by 2 bases, with 10 bases left in between. There are 14 residues in the CDR3. CDR3 residues: CSARWQGTYNEQFF. CDR3 DNA sequence: TGCAGTGCTAGATGGCAGGGTACCTACAATGAGCAGTTCTTC.

The V call is TRBV29-1, the J call TRBJ1-2; no clear D gene. Germline assignment: CDR1 SQVTM and CDR2 ANQGSEA. The CDR3 loop spans 12 amino acids. V lost 4 bases, J lost 5 bases, and 11 bases lay in between. The CDR3 protein is CSVGEGPYGYTF. The CDR3 DNA reads TGCAGCGTTGGGGAGGGCCCATATGGCTACACCTTC.

The chain uses TRBV4-3 and TRBJ2-1; 10 bases align to TRBD2. CDR3 length equals 16 residues. Losses at the gene ends were 0 bases for V and 8 bases for J; bases not matched to a gene: 7. Per germline, CDR1 LGHNA and CDR2 YSLEER. CDR3 sequence (DNA): TGCGCCAGCAGCCAAGATCCTACTAGCGGGACTTATGAGCAGTTCTTC. It is translated as CASSQDPTSGTYEQFF.

CDR3 amino acids: CATSDSVAGEHNEQFF. In nucleotides, the CDR3 is TGTGCCACCAGTGATTCTGTCGCGGGAGAACACAATGAGCAGTTCTTC. The chain combines TRBV24-1 with TRBJ2-1, with 7 nucleotides matching TRBD2. The CDR3 sequence is 16 residues long. CDR1 is KGHDR and CDR2 is SFDVKD in the germline V gene. V was pared by 2 bases and J by 5 bases, with 8 bases of the junction left unmatched.

The chain links TRBV2 to TRBJ2-3; 8 nucleotides match TRBD1. V lost 4 bases to trimming and J lost 0 bases; unmatched junction nucleotides: 6. The germline V gene encodes CDR1 SNHLY and CDR2 FYNNEI. There are 16 residues in the CDR3. CDR3 in amino acids: CASSGLQGASTDTQYF. The DNA of the CDR3 is TGTGCCAGCAGTGGCCTGCAGGGGGCCAGCACAGATACGCAGTATTTT.

This chain uses TRBV4-1 with TRBJ2-5; TRBD2 aligns across 14 bases. The CDR3 has 17 residues. The V gene end was trimmed by 2 bases and the J gene end by 6 bases; junction bases not matched to a gene: 8. Germline values: CDR1 MGHRA, CDR2 YSYEKL. The chain's CDR3 is CASSQPGGLAGEQTQYF. The CDR3 DNA reads as TGCGCCAGCAGCCAACCTGGGGGACTAGCGGGAGAGCAGACCCAGTACTTC.

The V gene is TRBV28, the J gene TRBJ1-1, with no clear D. The CDR3 is made up of 14 amino acids. CDR1 is MDHEN and CDR2 is SYDVKM in the germline V gene. V lost 5 bases, J lost 3 bases, and 13 bases lay in between. In nucleotides, the CDR3 is TGTGCCAGCAGTCCACTTAGGGTTTACACTGAAGCTTTCTTT. Its protein is CASSPLRVYTEAFF.

The genes are TRBV30 and TRBJ2-1; 13 nucleotides line up with TRBD2. CDR3 length: 13 amino acids. V trimming: 7 bases; J trimming: 10 bases; junction bases outside the gene matches: 7. Germline V CDR1 and CDR2: GTSNPN, SVGIG (reference sequence). As DNA, the CDR3 is TGTGCCTCTACTAGCGGGAGGGCCTGGGAGCAGTTCTTC. Translation: CASTSGRAWEQFF.

The chain couples TRBV28 to TRBJ2-7; tentatively, D is TRBD1 (6 bases). From germline, CDR1 is MDHEN and CDR2 SYDVKM. This CDR3 is built from 11 residues. V lost 5 bases and J 10 bases, leaving 12 bases between the germline ends. DNA of the CDR3: TGTGCCAGCAGTGACACAGGGTACCAGTACTTC. It yields the protein CASSDTGYQYF.

This chain uses TRBV13 with TRBJ2-3; 10 nucleotides align to TRBD2. The trim removed 1 base at V and 3 bases at J, leaving 13 bases unmatched. The CDR3 spans 19 residues. CDR1 and CDR2 (germline): PRHDT, FYEKMQ (reference sequence). Here the CDR3 reads CASSLVISGRAGWTDTQYF. The DNA of the CDR3 is TGTGCCAGCAGCTTAGTGATCAGCGGGAGGGCCGGATGGACAGATACGCAGTATTTT.

V usage is TRBV29-1 and J usage is TRBJ2-7; D perhaps matches TRBD2 (6 bases). The V gene lost 7 bases and the J gene lost 0 bases, with 13 bases spanning the gap. The CDR3 spans 13 residues. Germline V lookup: CDR1 SQVTM, CDR2 ANQGSEA. The CDR3 here is CSGGDGSSYEQYF. The CDR3 DNA reads TGCAGCGGGGGGGACGGAAGCTCCTACGAGCAGTACTTC.

The chain's CDR3 is CASSHLGGRQYF. CDR3 nucleotide sequence: TGTGCCAGCAGCCACCTGGGGGGCCGGCAGTACTTC. V usage is TRBV14 and J usage is TRBJ2-7; D possibly uses TRBD1 or TRBD2 (6 bases each). Germline CDR1 and CDR2: SGHDN and FVKESK. V lost 3 bases and J lost 9, with 12 bases in between. The CDR3 is 12 amino acids.

The chain carries TRBV2 and TRBJ2-2; D is unresolved. CDR1 and CDR2 (germline): SNHLY, FYNNEI. V was trimmed by 8 bases and J by 3 bases, leaving 7 bases between them. The CDR3 runs to 12 residues. The CDR3 loop is CASVEYTGELFF. Written as DNA, the CDR3 is TGTGCCAGCGTTGAGTACACCGGGGAGCTGTTTTTT.

The CDR3 region has the DNA TGTGCCAGCAGTGGGGGGTCACGCAGGCAGTTCTTC. Translating it yields CASSGGSRRQFF. The chain has TRBV28 and TRBJ2-1; D possibly corresponds to TRBD2 (6 bases). Germline CDR1 and CDR2: MDHEN and SYDVKM. V was pared by 5 bases and J by 12 bases, with 14 bases between. The CDR3 has 12 residues.